This entry describes one TCR beta chain. Its antigen is undetermined. This sample was included in a study of T cell repertoires in cytomegalovirus infection. Study at large: Signatures in public TCR beta sequences pointed to both CMV infection and matching HLA type.

Germline V gives CDR1 SGHTA, CDR2 FQGTGA. V dropped 8 bases and J dropped 2; count of bases not matched to a gene: 4. The CDR3 has 14 amino acids. Findings and limits, study-wide: HLA-C-restricted TCR beta clonotypes specific for CMV led the ex vivo response. The cumulative frequency of public TCR beta families distinguished individuals who carried CMV together with the relevant HLA.

Via MiXCR, TCRdb re-called the reads, giving one row per CDR3 protein. Of around 170,000 distinct CDR3 sequences listed, around 14% are singletons. Specimen: PBMCs. This TCR came from a human donor in good health (CMV status not recorded). Some clones in this sample may be carry-over from other donors' samples. The chain combines TRBV7-3 with TRBJ2-1; TRBD2 agrees at 9 bases. The chain's CDR3 is CASSRTSAYNEQFF. CDR3 coding DNA: TGTGCCAGCTCAAGGACTAGCGCCTACAATGAGCAGTTCTTC.